This TCR beta chain was identified during a study of T cell responses to AZD1222 COVID-19 vaccine. Details on this clone: Its cognate antigen is unknown.

Data came from immunoSEQ multiplex PCR; TCRdb stores just in-frame clones and leaves some out. Among 140,000 to 150,000 clones, about nine tenths were seen once, and the ten largest hold about 3.5%. Study-level points and caveats: Vaccine-associated CD4 TCRs spanned spike, dominant at 160-218 and 743-854. A reported finding is that nearly half of spike-specific TCRs target unmutated variant regions. When two AZD1222 doses had been given, Spike-specific TCR breadth and depth rose.

V gave up 4 bases and J gave up 5 bases; unmatched junction bases: 2. Per the germline V gene, CDR1 is SGHRS and CDR2 is YFSETQ. The CDR3 totals 13 residues. V gene TRBV5-1 combines with J gene TRBJ2-5; 10 bases are shared with TRBD1. This receptor was obtained from an adult who received the AZD1222 COVID-19 vaccine. Sequenced material: peripheral blood, taken 28 days after the second AZD1222 dose. In DNA, the CDR3 is TGCGCCAGCAGCGGGGGACAGGGGGAGACCCAGTACTTC. Translating gives CASSGGQGETQYF. The full variable domain, its missing parts supplied by reference TRBV5-1 and TRBJ2-5, is KAGVTQTPRYLIKTRGQQVTLSCSPISGHRSVSWYQQTPGQGLQFLFEYFSETQRNKGNFPGRFSGRQFSNSRSEMNVSTLELGDSALYLCASSGGQGETQYFGPGTRLLVL.